This note documents a single TCR beta chain sequence. Some clones are missing from TCRdb's copy, which holds only in-frame ones; the method was immunoSEQ multiplex PCR. The sample records approximately 730,000 clones, roughly 88% being singletons. The data were obtained in a study of shared T cell receptors in the human thymus. CDR3 length: 16 amino acids. J gave up 5 bases and V 3 bases, and 6 bases lay outside the gene matches. CDR1 is SGHDN, CDR2 FVKESK, per germline. These data also featured in a second study, about human thymus T cells. That work contributes: Resections were taken during corrective heart surgery, and the thymus tissue came from these. Related research described thymic repertoires that were highly overlapping among unrelated individuals.

V usage is TRBV14 and J usage is TRBJ2-3; 12 bases align to TRBD2. What was sequenced was thymocytes. The clonotype comes from a girl under three years old with a congenital heart defect. Here the CDR3 reads CASSHPTSGGLDTQYF. For the CDR3, the DNA is TGTGCCAGCAGCCACCCGACTAGCGGGGGCTTAGATACGCAGTATTTT.